This T cell receptor beta chain was identified in a study of T cell repertoires in cytomegalovirus infection (dated by TCRdb to about 2019). Study-wide context: Alongside well-studied HLA-B-restricted epitopes, the peptide stimulations were aimed at recently identified HLA-C-restricted CMV epitopes, whose presentation resists viral immunomodulation. Donor HLA type was relevant to the analysis, as public TCR beta signatures indicated carriage of CMV infection together with the matching HLA type. The full study reports these points: In both this cohort and an independent roughly 400-donor cohort, the cumulative frequency of public TCR beta family members distinguished carriers of CMV infection plus the relevant HLA type. The ex vivo response was dominated by HLA-C-restricted CMV-specific TCR beta clonotypes, which also provided the single most frequent clonotype in two of eight donors.

The label giving this sample's treatment or condition can be read as: in vitro stimulation with specific CMV peptide epitopes to enrich CMV-specific T cells. Concerning this clonotype itself: Its target antigen remains unknown. Base qualities are not provided; no much larger clone lies one nucleotide away.

The sequencer was an Illumina HiSeq 1500. Starting from the raw public reads, TCRdb applied fastp trimming at Q25, assembled clones with MiXCR and retained in-frame beta chains. All rows with the same CDR3 protein become a single entry with the most common DNA and genes. This sample holds approximately 120,000 distinct CDR3 sequences; over 25% were observed only once. Of the sample, roughly 58% is held by the ten largest clones. Spanning cysteine to phenylalanine, the CDR3 consists of 16 amino acids. Only CDR3 DNA remains: 48 bases, in frame from the first base. V trim: 4 bases; J trim: 7 bases; unmatched bases: 12. For CDR1 and CDR2, the germline V gene (reference sequence) lists LGHDT and YNNKEL.

The V and J segments used are TRBV3-1 and TRBJ2-7, with TRBD1 identical over 11 junction bases. The receptor was derived from a human donor in good health (CMV status not recorded). Some clones in this sample may be carry-over from other donors' samples. The source material was CD8+ T cells from cultured PBMCs, sampled from culture after CMV antigen stimulation. The CDR3 corresponds to CASSPRGGQGAGEQYF. The base sequence is TGTGCCAGCAGCCCTAGAGGCGGACAGGGGGCCGGGGAGCAGTACTTC.